This is a list of T cell receptor beta chains from one sample in a study of identical twins. From the 5' RACE reads, TCRdb called clonotypes with MiXCR, one entry per CDR3 protein. The sample lists approximately 260,000 distinct CDR3 sequences, 11% to 15% seen once, with around 9.5% in the top ten. Sequencing used memory (CD45RO+) T cells sorted from blood. The receptors come from a woman between 18 and 30 years old in good health. Each CDR3 is given with its conserved first and last residue. A D gene is named only where the DNA matches it firmly. Clone size is not always given. Where it is, it says once, few, many or a class for expanded clones.

few	TRBD1	TRBV20-1	12	TRBJ2-7	CSALGQLGEQYF	TGCAGTGCCCTGGGACAGCTCGGGGAGCAGTACTTC
-	TRBD2	TRBV4-2	18	TRBJ2-3	CASSQEVLAGGSTDTQYF	TGTGCCAGCAGCCAAGAGGTACTAGCGGGAGGGAGCACAGATACGCAGTATTTT
few	TRBD1	TRBV10-3	15	TRBJ2-7	CAITDAGTGSREQYF	TGTGCCATCACTGACGCCGGGACAGGGTCTCGGGAGCAGTACTTC
-	-	TRBV9	14	TRBJ2-3	CASSEGRSTDTQYF	TGTGCCAGCAGCGAAGGGCGGAGCACAGATACGCAGTATTTT
many	TRBD2	TRBV5-1	15	TRBJ2-1	CASSLAGGFVGEQFF	TGCGCCAGCAGCTTAGCGGGAGGGTTCGTTGGTGAGCAGTTCTTC
-	-	TRBV12-3/TRBV12-4	14	TRBJ2-7	CASSSRTFPYEQYF	TGTGCCAGCAGTTCACGGACCTTTCCCTACGAGCAGTACTTC
-	-	TRBV20-1	12	TRBJ2-3	CSSMGSTDTQYF	TGCAGTTCTATGGGGTCCACAGATACGCAGTATTTT
few	-	TRBV5-5	14	TRBJ1-2	CASSLGGAGYGYTF	TGTGCCAGCAGCTTGGGGGGAGCAGGCTATGGCTACACCTTC
-	TRBD2	TRBV20-1	15	TRBJ2-3	CSTSPGAGVTDTQYF	TGCAGTACTTCACCCGGGGCGGGGGTTACAGATACGCAGTATTTT
many	-	TRBV20-1	15	TRBJ1-1	CSARGRGSFNTEAFF	TGCAGTGCCCGAGGGCGAGGGAGTTTTAACACTGAAGCTTTCTTT
few	-	TRBV3-1	16	TRBJ2-5	CASSQGRGSGQETQYF	TGTGCCAGCAGCCAAGGGCGGGGCAGCGGACAAGAGACCCAGTACTTC
-	TRBD2	TRBV7-2	15	TRBJ2-7	CASSSGLAVTYEQYF	TGTGCCAGCAGCTCAGGACTAGCGGTTACCTACGAGCAGTACTTC
-	-	TRBV9	14	TRBJ1-2	CASSVGGGNYGYTF	TGTGCCAGCAGCGTTGGTGGGGGAAACTATGGCTACACCTTC
-	-	TRBV5-5	16	TRBJ1-6	CASTPARGSYNSPLHF	TGTGCCAGCACCCCGGCCCGGGGTTCCTATAATTCACCCCTCCACTTT
many	-	TRBV14	12	TRBJ2-4	CASSQNRNIQYF	TGTGCCAGCAGCCAAAACAGAAACATTCAGTACTTC
-	-	TRBV7-9	14	TRBJ2-5	CASSLMGWQETQYF	TGTGCCAGCAGCTTAATGGGGTGGCAAGAGACCCAGTACTTC
few	-	TRBV3-1	13	TRBJ2-7	CASSQDRVYEQYF	TGTGCCAGCAGCCAAGATAGGGTCTACGAGCAGTACTTC
-	TRBD2	TRBV5-1	16	TRBJ2-1	CASSWTSGVSYNEQFF	TGCGCCAGCAGCTGGACTAGCGGGGTCTCCTACAATGAGCAGTTCTTC
-	-	TRBV18	12	TRBJ2-1	CASSPGANEQFF	TGTGCCAGCTCGCCGGGTGCTAATGAGCAGTTCTTC
few	-	TRBV6-1	13	TRBJ2-7	CASRISGRDEQYF	TGTGCCAGCAGAATATCAGGGAGAGACGAGCAGTACTTC
-	-	TRBV6-2/TRBV6-3	12	TRBJ2-1	CASSYGATEQFF	TGTGCCAGCAGTTACGGGGCTACCGAGCAGTTCTTC
many	-	TRBV2	15	TRBJ1-5	CASRAEGYSNQPQHF	TGTGCCAGCAGGGCAGAGGGATATAGCAATCAGCCCCAGCATTTT
-	-	TRBV7-2	13	TRBJ2-1	CASSAPAGNEQFF	TGTGCCAGCAGCGCCCCGGCGGGAAATGAGCAGTTCTTC
-	-	TRBV9	13	TRBJ1-1	CASRRGNSPEAFF	TGTGCCAGCAGAAGGGGAAATTCCCCTGAAGCTTTCTTT
-	-	TRBV7-9	15	TRBJ1-5	CASSLGVDSNQPQHF	TGTGCCAGCAGCTTAGGGGTGGATAGCAATCAGCCCCAGCATTTT
few	-	TRBV20-1	13	TRBJ2-5	CSGGLSSSETQYF	TGCAGTGGGGGCCTCAGTTCGTCCGAGACCCAGTACTTC
-	-	TRBV20-1	14	TRBJ2-3	CSAPPAASTDTQYF	TGCAGTGCCCCCCCAGCCGCTAGCACAGATACGCAGTATTTT
-	TRBD1	TRBV5-1	15	TRBJ2-1	CASSSLGQGINEQFF	TGCGCCAGCAGCTCCCTGGGACAGGGGATCAATGAGCAGTTCTTC
-	TRBD1	TRBV24-1	14	TRBJ2-1	CATSDPGQGNEQFF	TGTGCCACCAGTGACCCGGGACAGGGAAATGAGCAGTTCTTC
many	TRBD1	TRBV12-3/TRBV12-4	16	TRBJ1-2	CASSLALTTGGYGYTF	TGTGCCAGCAGTTTAGCGCTCACAACAGGGGGGTATGGCTACACCTTC
few	TRBD1	TRBV7-9	14	TRBJ2-5	CASGQGKGQETQYF	TGTGCCAGCGGACAGGGAAAGGGGCAAGAGACCCAGTACTTC
few	-	TRBV10-2	12	TRBJ1-1	CASSSRNTEAFF	TGCGCCAGCAGTTCGAGGAACACTGAAGCTTTCTTT
-	-	TRBV7-8	15	TRBJ1-4	CASSSGGSTNEKLFF	TGTGCCAGCAGCTCCGGCGGATCAACTAATGAAAAACTGTTTTTT
-	-	TRBV7-2	14	TRBJ2-7	CASSLAQLTYEQYF	TGTGCCAGCAGCTTAGCGCAGTTAACCTACGAGCAGTACTTC
many	-	TRBV12-3/TRBV12-4	15	TRBJ2-2	CASRVLGREVGELFF	TGTGCCAGCAGGGTACTGGGCAGGGAAGTCGGGGAGCTGTTTTTT
-	-	TRBV20-1	12	TRBJ2-1	CSARRTRGEQFF	TGCAGTGCTAGAAGGACCAGGGGTGAGCAGTTCTTC
few	-	TRBV6-2/TRBV6-3	17	TRBJ2-7	CASSYPPGRRVSNEQYF	TGTGCCAGCAGTTACCCTCCAGGACGGAGGGTCTCGAACGAGCAGTACTTC
-	TRBD2	TRBV30	14	TRBJ2-7	CAWSTSGRRNEQYF	TGTGCCTGGAGCACTAGCGGGAGAAGAAACGAGCAGTACTTC
few	-	TRBV5-6	16	TRBJ2-6	CASSLAPNSGANVLTF	TGTGCCAGCAGCTTGGCCCCCAACTCTGGGGCCAACGTCCTGACTTTC
-	TRBD1	TRBV7-8	16	TRBJ1-6	CASSFRDRGLDSPLHF	TGTGCCAGCAGCTTCCGGGACAGGGGGCTAGATTCACCCCTCCACTTT
many	-	TRBV5-5	12	TRBJ2-3	CASSPPGDTQYF	TGTGCCAGCAGCCCACCGGGAGATACGCAGTATTTT
few	TRBD1	TRBV4-2	15	TRBJ1-1	CASSQDRTGNTEAFF	TGTGCCAGCAGCCAAGATCGGACAGGGAACACTGAAGCTTTCTTT
few	-	TRBV12-3/TRBV12-4	14	TRBJ2-2	CASTRRFFAGELFF	TGTGCCAGCACCCGCCGATTTTTTGCCGGGGAGCTGTTTTTT
few	-	TRBV5-1	13	TRBJ2-7	CASSSPGVYEQYF	TGCGCCAGCAGCTCTCCCGGGGTCTACGAGCAGTACTTC
many	-	TRBV5-1	11	TRBJ2-7	CASSLGDEQYF	TGCGCCAGCAGCTTGGGGGACGAGCAGTACTTC
once	TRBD2	TRBV20-1	15	TRBJ2-3	CSASRLAGVSDTQYF	TGCAGTGCTAGTAGACTAGCGGGGGTCTCAGATACGCAGTATTTT
-	-	TRBV20-1	13	TRBJ1-2	CSAKSTGTFGYTF	TGCAGTGCCAAGTCAACCGGGACTTTCGGCTACACCTTC
few	TRBD2	TRBV20-1	16	TRBJ2-7	CSAPGLAGDRIYEQYF	TGCAGTGCTCCGGGACTAGCGGGAGACCGGATTTACGAGCAGTACTTC
few	-	TRBV5-1	13	TRBJ1-6	CASSLGPDGPLHF	TGCGCCAGCAGCTTGGGGCCCGACGGACCCCTCCACTTT
-	-	TRBV5-1	16	TRBJ1-1	CASSLRLVGENTEAFF	TGCGCCAGCAGCTTACGATTAGTCGGGGAGAACACTGAAGCTTTCTTT
-	TRBD2	TRBV27	15	TRBJ2-7	CASSFGGGPSYEQYF	TGTGCCAGCAGTTTTGGGGGAGGGCCTTCCTACGAGCAGTACTTC
-	-	TRBV10-3	13	TRBJ1-1	CAITQTANTEAFF	TGTGCCATCACTCAGACAGCCAACACTGAAGCTTTCTTT
-	-	TRBV27	15	TRBJ1-4	CASSALRELDEKLFF	TGTGCCAGCAGCGCACTAAGGGAATTGGATGAAAAACTGTTTTTT
-	-	TRBV12-3/TRBV12-4	14	TRBJ1-2	CASRGGNTFYGYTF	TGTGCCAGCAGGGGGGGGAACACCTTCTATGGCTACACCTTC
many	-	TRBV5-1	14	TRBJ1-2	CASSPGTGGYGYTF	TGCGCCAGCAGCCCCGGGACGGGGGGCTATGGCTACACCTTC
-	-	TRBV12-3/TRBV12-4	14	TRBJ2-3	CASSRTVLTDTQYF	TGTGCCAGCAGCCGGACTGTGCTCACAGATACGCAGTATTTT
-	-	TRBV12-3/TRBV12-4	10	TRBJ1-1	CASSEGIAFF	TGTGCCAGCAGCGAGGGAATAGCTTTCTTT